Shown below are 5 T cell receptor beta chains from a single sample sequenced in a study of T cell responses to AZD1222 COVID-19 vaccine. Here immunoSEQ multiplex PCR was the method, and the copy in TCRdb shows in-frame clones only, minus some. The sample has more than 70,000 clones; 80% to 95% are singletons. The sequencing used peripheral blood, collected 28 days after the second AZD1222 dose. The source of these receptors is an adult who received the AZD1222 COVID-19 vaccine.

The V and J genes are TRBV2 and TRBJ2-7; D is uncertain. V lost 7 bases to trimming and J lost 2 bases, with 9 bases between them. Looked up from germline, CDR1 is SNHLY and CDR2 is FYNNEI. This CDR3 spans 12 amino acids. CDR3 loop: CASTQATYEQYF. The CDR3 bases are TGTGCCAGCACTCAGGCGACCTACGAGCAGTACTTC.

This chain uses TRBV3-1 (or the pseudogene TRBV3-2) with TRBJ2-4; D may correspond to TRBD1 or TRBD2 (5 bases each). Looked up from germline, CDR1 is LGHDT and CDR2 is YNNKEL (reference sequence). The CDR3 runs 14 residues. Trimming cost V 4 bases and J 9 bases, with 16 bases left between them. The CDR3 bases are TGTGCCAGCAGCCTCGGGGCGTCGTCTTTCATTCAGTACTTC. This sequence encodes CASSLGASSFIQYF.

This clone showed up just a few times. This chain connects TRBV2 to TRBJ1-6; D is unresolved. The CDR3 length is 16 residues. The V end was cut by 8 bases, the J end by 4 bases, with 18 bases between. Per the germline V gene, CDR1 is SNHLY and CDR2 is FYNNEI. CDR3 in amino acids: CASGSLRRAYNSPLHF. For the CDR3, the DNA is TGTGCCAGCGGAAGCCTTAGGAGGGCGTATAATTCACCCCTCCACTTT. Full variable domain (missing parts from reference TRBV2 and TRBJ1-6): EPEVTQTPSHQVTQMGQEVILRCVPISNHLYFYWYRQILGQKVEFLVSFYNNEISEKSEIFDDQFSVERPDGSNFTLKIRSTKLEDSAMYFCASGSLRRAYNSPLHFGNGTRLTVT.

The chain employs TRBV6-5 and TRBJ2-7, with 10 bases lining up with TRBD1. V gave up 5 bases and J gave up 6 bases; unmatched junction bases: 4. Germline V gene lookup returns CDR1 MNHEY and CDR2 SVGAGI. This CDR3 has 13 amino acids. CDR3 amino acids: CASSNRDRGEQYF. The CDR3 DNA follows: TGTGCCAGCAGTAACCGGGACAGGGGCGAGCAGTACTTC.

The chain has TRBV5-4 and TRBJ2-5; D is possibly TRBD2 (6 bases). In germline, CDR1 is SGHNT, CDR2 YYREEE (reference sequence). Deletions cut 2 bases from V and 3 bases from J, with 11 bases between. The CDR3 totals 14 residues. CDR3 coding DNA: TGTGCCAGCAGCTTTACTTCTAGCGAAGAGACCCAGTACTTC. This gives the protein CASSFTSSEETQYF.